Detailed here is one T cell receptor beta chain. TCRdb keeps only in-frame clones here, not all; method: immunoSEQ multiplex PCR. The table records approximately 400,000 clones, around 90% of them present only once. The data derive from a study of blood T cell repertoires in COVID-19. Study at large: Acute and convalescent COVID-19 samples came from the United States, Italy and Spain. PBMCs, B-cell-depleted T cells, or T cells were the source of the cDNA or gDNA that made up the material.

The CDR3 runs to 15 residues. With 2 bases clipped from V and 5 bases from J, the junction kept 5 bases outside the gene matches. Germline V gene sequence: CDR1 SGHRS, CDR2 YFSETQ. Clinical history reported by participants formed the basis on which cohorts were assigned. This chain connects TRBV5-1 to TRBJ2-1; 9 nucleotides agree with TRBD1. Sample: PBMCs or T cells enriched from blood (not recorded which). The clonotype comes from a woman aged 18 to 35 who had recovered from COVID-19. The CDR3 coding sequence is TGCGCCAGCAGCTTACCGGGACAGGGACACAATGAGCAGTTCTTC. It codes for CASSLPGQGHNEQFF.